The 18 T cell receptor beta chains below come from one sample, sequenced in a study of cytomegalovirus exposure and HLA in healthy donors. PCR used 60 Vbeta primers and 13 Jbeta primers. Produced via immunoSEQ multiplex PCR; TCRdb's table is partial and in-frame only. Among some 65,000 clones listed, roughly 74% were seen once. Specimen: PBMCs. These receptors all stem from a woman aged 40 to 50 in good health and CMV-seropositive.

J is TRBJ2-7 and V is TRBV5-1; D remains unclear. Trimming removed 1 base at V and 6 bases at J, with 14 bases between. Germline V lookup: CDR1 SGHRS, CDR2 YFSETQ. This CDR3 has 14 residues. The CDR3: CASSLSGSASEQYF. The CDR3 DNA reads TGCGCCAGCAGCTTGTCCGGGTCTGCGAGCGAGCAGTACTTC.

The V and J genes are TRBV6-5 and TRBJ1-5; a possible D gene is TRBD1 (6 bases). Trimming took off 5 bases at V and 6 bases at J, with 11 bases between the two ends. In germline, CDR1 is MNHEY, CDR2 SVGAGI. This CDR3 has 13 residues. The CDR3 bases are TGTGCCAGCAGTGACGGGGGGGCTCAGCCCCAGCATTTT. It codes for CASSDGGAQPQHF.

V usage is TRBV2 and J usage is TRBJ1-2; 7 nucleotides match TRBD1. The CDR3 is made up of 13 amino acids. V lost 5 bases and J lost 5; bases outside the gene matches: 5. The germline V gene has CDR1 SNHLY and CDR2 FYNNEI. The CDR3 bases are TGTGCCAGCAGTACTGGACAGGATTATGGCTACACCTTC. Protein product: CASSTGQDYGYTF.

This clone has more than one count but fewer than ten. The chain has TRBV30 and TRBJ2-7; 9 bases agree with TRBD1. The CDR3 length is 14 residues. Germline V gene lookup returns CDR1 GTSNPN and CDR2 SVGIG (reference sequence). The trim removed 1 base at V and 5 bases at J, leaving 6 bases unmatched. The CDR3 region is CAWSGTGDKDEQYF. In DNA, the CDR3 is TGTGCCTGGAGTGGGACAGGGGACAAGGACGAGCAGTACTTC.

The chain combines TRBV19 with TRBJ2-2; 9 positions match TRBD1. The CDR3 totals 15 residues. CDR1 and CDR2 from the germline V gene are LNHDA and SQIVND (reference sequence). J was trimmed by 2 bases and V by 9 bases; bases with no gene match: 7. This CDR3 is CASEWTGVNTGELFF. The CDR3 nucleotides read TGTGCCAGCGAATGGACAGGGGTAAACACCGGGGAGCTGTTTTTT.

In its sample, this clone was seen once. This chain joins TRBV19 and TRBJ2-1; D is uncertain. V shed 1 base and J shed 0 bases, with 13 bases lying between them. The germline CDR1 and CDR2 sequences are LNHDA and SQIVND (reference sequence). This CDR3 is 17 amino acids long. The CDR3 protein is CASSIGADSLSYNEQFF. The CDR3, as DNA: TGTGCCAGTAGTATAGGTGCCGACTCGCTCTCCTACAATGAGCAGTTCTTC.

V usage is TRBV25-1 and J usage is TRBJ1-6; 7 bases map to TRBD1. The CDR3 covers 13 residues. Looked up from germline, CDR1 is MGHDK and CDR2 is SYGVNS. Germline trimming cut 7 bases from V and 9 bases from J; bases unmatched to any gene: 6. The DNA of the CDR3 is TGTGCCAGCACATCGACAGGGATTTCACCCCTCCACTTT. Translating gives CASTSTGISPLHF.

The CDR3 sequence: CASSPPGQGLDTQYF. DNA for the CDR3: TGTGCCAGCTCACCACCGGGACAGGGACTTGATACGCAGTATTTT. The chain joins TRBV18 to TRBJ2-3; 9 positions match TRBD1. The CDR3 contains 15 residues. In germline, CDR1 is KGHSH, CDR2 LQKENI. V shed 0 bases, J shed 6 bases, and the junction held 4 bases outside the gene matches.

About this clone: Relative to the germline gene, one junction end is altered; a read error may explain this. The chain combines TRBV6-1 with TRBJ1-2; 11 bases are shared with TRBD1. Germline CDR1 and CDR2: MNHNS and SASEGT. CDR3 size: 14 residues. The CDR3 DNA is TGTGCCAGCAGCGAAGGACAGGGGGCAGGTGGCTACACCTTC. Translated: CASSEGQGAGGYTF.

The V and J genes are TRBV9 and TRBJ1-5; D is unclear. The CDR3 runs 15 residues. Trimming took off 0 bases at V and 2 bases at J, with 9 bases between the two ends. Germline V lookup: CDR1 SGDLS, CDR2 YYNGEE. The CDR3 sequence: CASSVGGSGNQPQHF. In DNA, the CDR3 is TGTGCCAGCAGCGTAGGAGGGTCAGGCAATCAGCCCCAGCATTTT. The full variable domain, in which reference TRBV9 and TRBJ1-5 provide the parts outside the CDR3, is DSGVTQTPKHLITATGQRVTLRCSPRSGDLSVYWYQQSLDQGLQFLIQYYNGEERAKGNILERFSAQQFPDLHSELNLSSLELGDSALYFCASSVGGSGNQPQHFGDGTRLSIL.

This rearrangement joins TRBV30 to TRBJ1-1; no reliable D call. With 6 bases removed from V and 4 bases from J, the gap between germline ends came to 15 bases. Germline loops: CDR1 GTSNPN, CDR2 SVGIG (reference sequence). CDR3 length: 13 amino acids. CDR3 protein: CACQREPVTEAFF. CDR3 DNA sequence: TGTGCCTGCCAACGCGAACCGGTCACTGAAGCTTTCTTT.

J is TRBJ1-1 and V is TRBV7-9; TRBD1 might be the D (5 bases). CDR3 length equals 13 residues. The V gene lost 7 bases and the J gene lost 4 bases, with 13 bases spanning the gap. Germline values: CDR1 SEHNR, CDR2 FQNEAQ (reference sequence). The CDR3, as DNA: TGTGCCAGCATACTCGGGGGGGGCACTGAAGCTTTCTTT. This gives the protein CASILGGGTEAFF.

Turning to this clone: One end of the junction does not line up with germline, which may come from a read error. The chain is built from TRBV7-9 and TRBJ2-3, with 11 bases identical to TRBD2. Germline CDR1 SEHNR, CDR2 FQNEAQ (reference sequence). The CDR3 runs to 17 residues. The CDR3 protein is CSSNPKTSGVFTDTQYF. In DNA form, the CDR3 reads TGTTCCAGCAACCCTAAGACTAGCGGGGTTTTCACAGATACGCAGTATTTT.

This clone was seen just once. The chain uses TRBV27 and TRBJ2-6; TRBD2 might be the D (6 bases). The CDR3 totals 15 residues. Trimming stripped 6 bases from V and 0 bases from J, with 9 bases between. Germline V lookup: CDR1 MNHEY, CDR2 SMNVEV (reference sequence). In DNA, the CDR3 is TGTGCCAGCAGACCCGGGGGCTCTGGGGCCAACGTCCTGACTTTC. Its translation: CASRPGGSGANVLTF.

The chain is built from TRBV5-1 and TRBJ1-1; 10 positions match TRBD1. Germline assignment: CDR1 SGHRS and CDR2 YFSETQ. V trimming: 3 bases; J trimming: 10 bases; junction bases outside the gene matches: 9. The CDR3 has 14 residues. The CDR3 sequence is CASSSGQGFKGAFF. Written as DNA, the CDR3 is TGCGCCAGCAGCTCGGGACAGGGGTTTAAGGGAGCTTTCTTT.

The J gene is TRBJ2-1, the V gene TRBV18, with TRBD1 matching over 10 bases. The J segment lost 2 bases and the V segment lost 3 bases, leaving 7 bases of the junction unmatched. CDR1 and CDR2 (germline): KGHSH, LQKENI. The CDR3 has 17 amino acids. CDR3 DNA sequence: TGTGCCAGCTCACCGCCCTCGACAGGGGGCACCTACAATGAGCAGTTCTTC. It encodes CASSPPSTGGTYNEQFF. The complete variable domain, with remaining parts taken from reference TRBV18 and TRBJ2-1, reads NAGVMQNPRHLVRRRGQEARLRCSPMKGHSHVYWYRQLPEEGLKFMVYLQKENIIDESGMPKERFSAEFPKEGPSILRIQQVVRGDSAAYFCASSPPSTGGTYNEQFFGPGTRLTVL.

The rearrangement uses TRBV6-5 and TRBJ2-7; D gene ambiguous. The V end was cut by 0 bases, the J end by 5 bases, with 14 bases between. Per the germline V gene, CDR1 is MNHEY and CDR2 is SVGAGI. The CDR3 extends over 15 amino acids. DNA of the CDR3: TGTGCCAGCAGTTACTCACCGACCCTAGAGAACGAGCAGTACTTC. Its translation: CASSYSPTLENEQYF.

Concerning this clone: The junction and the germline gene differ at one end; a read error may be behind it. The chain couples TRBV2 to TRBJ1-2; tentatively, D is TRBD1 (6 bases). Per germline, CDR1 SNHLY and CDR2 FYNNEI. The CDR3 spans 13 residues. Here the CDR3 DNA reads TGTGCCAGCAGTGCCCCGACGTCAGGGGCCCACCTCTTC. It is translated as CASSAPTSGAHLF.